Below are 30 T cell receptor beta chains sequenced from a single sample in a study of cytomegalovirus exposure and HLA in healthy donors. PCR involved 60 Vbeta and 13 Jbeta primers. Clones were sequenced by immunoSEQ multiplex PCR, and TCRdb holds only the in-frame ones, with some missing. The data show roughly 120,000 clones, approximately 83% seen once. The sample comprised PBMCs. These receptors were obtained from a man aged 35 to 55 in good health and CMV-seronegative.

The rearrangement uses TRBV9 and TRBJ2-1; 14 bases are shared with TRBD2. Unmatched junction bases numbered 13, after V lost 3 bases and J lost 2 bases. The CDR3 runs 20 residues. Germline CDR1 SGDLS, CDR2 YYNGEE. The CDR3 DNA sequence: TGTGCCAGCAGCGCGAGGGGACTAGCGGGGGCAACCAGGACCTACAATGAGCAGTTCTTC. Translating it yields CASSARGLAGATRTYNEQFF.

The chain combines TRBV19 with TRBJ2-1; D unresolved. This CDR3 region has 13 residues. The V end lost 5 bases, the J end lost 8 bases, and 13 bases lay between the germline ends. The germline V gene has CDR1 LNHDA and CDR2 SQIVND (reference sequence). CDR3 nucleotide sequence: TGTGCCAGTAGTCTTAGATCGATGCATGAGCAGTTCTTC. It specifies CASSLRSMHEQFF.

V gene TRBV5-1 combines with J gene TRBJ2-2; maybe TRBD1 (6 bases). The CDR3 contains 15 residues. V lost 4 bases, J lost 0 bases, and 10 bases lay in between. Germline V gene data show CDR1 as SGHRS and CDR2 as YFSETQ. CDR3 amino acids: CASSLTGTNTGELFF. In DNA, the CDR3 is TGCGCCAGCAGCCTCACAGGGACGAACACCGGGGAGCTGTTTTTT.

CDR3 nucleotides: TGTGCCAGCAGCTTATTTCAAGGACGGGACTCTGGAAACACCATATATTTT. Translation: CASSLFQGRDSGNTIYF. The chain has TRBV7-6 and TRBJ1-3; D is ambiguous. The CDR3 spans 17 residues. V was cut by 2 bases and J by 0 bases, with 14 bases left in between. CDR1 and CDR2 (germline): SGHVS, FNYEAQ.

V gene TRBV6-5 combines with J gene TRBJ1-3; no reliable D call. The V end was cut by 4 bases, the J end by 3 bases, with 13 bases between. Germline CDR1 MNHEY, CDR2 SVGAGI. The CDR3 length is 15 residues. The CDR3 nucleotides read TGTGCCAGCAGTTTAGGCTCGGGGAATGGAAACACCATATATTTT. Protein product: CASSLGSGNGNTIYF.

The chain has TRBV10-3 and TRBJ1-2; 7 bases match TRBD1. Germline assignment: CDR1 ENHRY and CDR2 SYGVKD. With V trimmed by 3 bases and J by 2 bases, 0 bases remained unmatched. There are 13 residues in the CDR3. The CDR3 bases are TGTGCCATCAGTGACAGGGGGAACTATGGCTACACCTTC. This codes for CAISDRGNYGYTF.

This clone was observed a few times. The gene calls are TRBV4-2 and TRBJ2-5; no clear D gene. The germline gives CDR1 LGHNA, CDR2 YNFKEQ. With 5 bases removed from V and 5 bases from J, the gap between germline ends came to 9 bases. The CDR3 has 12 amino acids. CDR3 residues: CASSSQAETQYF. As DNA, the CDR3 is TGTGCCAGCAGCTCCCAGGCGGAGACCCAGTACTTC.

The V gene is TRBV30, the J gene TRBJ1-1; 7 positions agree with TRBD1. The germline V gene encodes CDR1 GTSNPN and CDR2 SVGIG (reference sequence). V lost 4 bases to trimming and J lost 1 base; unmatched junction nucleotides: 3. This CDR3 region has 13 residues. The CDR3 region has the DNA TGTGCCTGGAAGGGGACAGCGAACACTGAAGCTTTCTTT. Translated: CAWKGTANTEAFF.

The DNA for the CDR3 is TGTGCCAGCAGTGCGCACAAACCTGGGCAGGATACGCAGTATTTT. Translated: CASSAHKPGQDTQYF. V gene TRBV25-1 combines with J gene TRBJ2-3; D not certain. This CDR3 spans 15 amino acids. The ends were cut back, 4 bases at V and 6 bases at J, with 17 bases in the middle. Germline V lookup: CDR1 MGHDK, CDR2 SYGVNS.

The J gene is TRBJ1-6, the V gene TRBV6-1; D is unresolved. Germline CDR1 is MNHNS and CDR2 is SASEGT. CDR3 length: 14 amino acids. With 6 bases removed from V and 8 bases from J, the gap between germline ends came to 14 bases. The chain's CDR3 is CASRESGIYSPLHF. CDR3 sequence (DNA): TGTGCCAGCAGGGAGTCGGGGATTTATTCACCCCTCCACTTT.

The chain carries TRBV30 and TRBJ1-1; no reliable D call. V lost 1 base and J lost 5, with 5 bases in between. Germline V gene sequence: CDR1 GTSNPN, CDR2 SVGIG (reference sequence). The CDR3 is 11 amino acids. The CDR3 region has the DNA TGTGCCTGGAGTGGACTAACTGAAGCTTTCTTT. Protein sequence: CAWSGLTEAFF.

V gene TRBV18 combines with J gene TRBJ1-2; possible D gene TRBD1, 6 bases. V was trimmed by 2 bases and J by 2 bases, leaving 9 bases between them. This CDR3 has 14 residues. CDR1 and CDR2 (germline): KGHSH, LQKENI. CDR3 DNA: TGTGCCAGCTCACCAGGGGGCAGCAACTATGGCTACACCTTC. It is translated as CASSPGGSNYGYTF. The full variable domain, in which reference TRBV18 and TRBJ1-2 provide the parts outside the CDR3, is NAGVMQNPRHLVRRRGQEARLRCSPMKGHSHVYWYRQLPEEGLKFMVYLQKENIIDESGMPKERFSAEFPKEGPSILRIQQVVRGDSAAYFCASSPGGSNYGYTFGSGTRLTVV.

The chain links TRBV5-4 to TRBJ1-2, with D uncertain. V was clipped by 0 bases and J by 2 bases, with 5 bases between them. Germline lookup yields CDR1 SGHNT and CDR2 YYREEE (reference sequence). The CDR3 has 13 residues. DNA of the CDR3: TGTGCCAGCAGCTTGGGGAGAAACTATGGCTACACCTTC. Amino acid sequence: CASSLGRNYGYTF.

The chain recombines TRBV7-9 with TRBJ1-5, with D perhaps TRBD1 (5 bases). Deletions cut 0 bases from V and 2 bases from J, with 14 bases between. Germline CDR1 reads SEHNR; CDR2 reads FQNEAQ (reference sequence). The CDR3 is 17 residues long. DNA of the CDR3: TGTGCCAGCAGCTTAGCGCCCCAGGGTAGGGGCAATCAGCCCCAGCATTTT. It yields the protein CASSLAPQGRGNQPQHF.

The chain recombines TRBV18 with TRBJ2-7; no definite D call. The V end was cut by 1 base, the J end by 5 bases, with 12 bases between. From germline, CDR1 is KGHSH and CDR2 LQKENI. This CDR3 region has 14 residues. CDR3 sequence (DNA): TGTGCCAGCTCACCACGGCGGTTGCTCCACGAGCAGTACTTC. Protein product: CASSPRRLLHEQYF.

The chain uses TRBV28 and TRBJ1-2; D is uncertain. The germline V gene has CDR1 MDHEN and CDR2 SYDVKM. The CDR3 is 15 residues long. The V end was cut by 6 bases, the J end by 0 bases, with 14 bases between. For the CDR3, the DNA is TGTGCCAGCAGGACCCCTAACAGTTCTAACTATGGCTACACCTTC. Translation: CASRTPNSSNYGYTF.

The chain recombines TRBV6-5 with TRBJ1-6, with D hard to call. Trimming took off 8 bases at V and 9 bases at J, with 11 bases between the two ends. This CDR3 is built from 12 residues. Germline V gene data show CDR1 as MNHEY and CDR2 as SVGAGI. The CDR3 loop reads CASHREGSPLHF. CDR3 nucleotide sequence: TGTGCCAGCCATAGGGAGGGTTCACCCCTCCACTTT.

The CDR3 is CASSLEPRGPQHF. CDR3 sequence (DNA): TGTGCCAGCAGTTTAGAGCCCCGAGGACCCCAGCATTTT. This rearrangement joins TRBV27 to TRBJ1-5; no clear D. V was clipped by 2 bases and J by 10 bases, with 12 bases between them. The CDR3 has 13 amino acids. CDR1 and CDR2 (germline): MNHEY, SMNVEV (reference sequence).

The rearrangement joins TRBV7-9 to TRBJ2-2, with D perhaps TRBD1 (6 bases). CDR1 and CDR2 from the germline V gene are SEHNR and FQNEAQ (reference sequence). CDR3 length: 16 residues. V was trimmed by 5 bases and J by 4 bases, leaving 17 bases between them. The CDR3, as DNA: TGTGCCAGCAGCCGACAGACAGGAACTTCCACCGGGGAGCTGTTTTTT. Protein sequence: CASSRQTGTSTGELFF.

A note on this clone: A read error may produce the germline difference seen at one junction end. Within the sample, other DNA sequences also encode this same CDR3. The chain links TRBV2 to TRBJ1-1, with D perhaps TRBD1 (6 bases). In germline, CDR1 is SNHLY, CDR2 FYNNEI. CDR3 length: 13 amino acids. This CDR3 reads CASSAQGRTEAFF. For the CDR3, the DNA is TGCGCCAGCAGTGCACAGGGACGCACTGAAGCTTTCTTT.

The CDR3 loop reads CASSEGRGRYEQYF. In DNA form, the CDR3 reads TGTGCCAGCAGTGAGGGCAGGGGGAGATACGAGCAGTACTTC. The chain is built from TRBV2 and TRBJ2-7, with 7 nucleotides matching TRBD1. The CDR3 covers 14 residues. The V gene's germline CDR1 is SNHLY and CDR2 FYNNEI. The ends lost 3 bases at V and 4 bases at J; junction bases unmatched: 6. The whole variable domain, filled in from reference TRBV2 and TRBJ2-7, reads EPEVTQTPSHQVTQMGQEVILRCVPISNHLYFYWYRQILGQKVEFLVSFYNNEISEKSEIFDDQFSVERPDGSNFTLKIRSTKLEDSAMYFCASSEGRGRYEQYFGPGTRLTVT.

J is TRBJ1-5 and V is TRBV10-1; 8 bases line up with TRBD1. This CDR3 comprises 14 residues. V shed 7 bases and J 1 base; nucleotides not matched to a gene: 3. Germline V gene lookup returns CDR1 WNHNN and CDR2 SYGVQD (reference sequence). CDR3 protein: CASKRTGSNQPQHF. Written as DNA, the CDR3 is TGCGCCAGCAAACGGACAGGGAGCAATCAGCCCCAGCATTTT.

The rearrangement uses TRBV7-8 and TRBJ2-7, with D perhaps TRBD2 (6 bases). The CDR3 sequence is 13 residues long. V was cut by 7 bases and J by 6 bases, with 16 bases left in between. Looked up from germline, CDR1 is SGHVS and CDR2 is FQNEAQ. CDR3 region: CASIPPGRFEQYF. CDR3 bases: TGTGCCAGCATCCCCCCGGGGAGGTTCGAGCAGTACTTC.

The chain uses TRBV10-1 and TRBJ2-7; 9 bases match TRBD1. The germline CDR1 and CDR2 sequences are WNHNN and SYGVQD (reference sequence). J gave up 5 bases and V 10 bases, and 15 bases lay outside the gene matches. The CDR3 spans 15 residues. The CDR3 DNA sequence: TGCGCCACCGAAAGCCGGGACAGGGATTTCCACGAGCAGTACTTC. It translates to CATESRDRDFHEQYF.

The chain couples TRBV5-5 to TRBJ1-2, with 8 bases matching TRBD1. Looked up from germline, CDR1 is SGHKS and CDR2 is YYEKEE (reference sequence). The CDR3 is 14 residues long. V gave up 4 bases and J gave up 7 bases; unmatched junction bases: 9. CDR3 amino acids: CASSPGGAMGGYTF. In DNA, the CDR3 is TGTGCCAGCAGCCCAGGGGGCGCGATGGGTGGCTACACCTTC.

The J gene is TRBJ1-1, the V gene TRBV29-1; D is perhaps TRBD1 (5 bases). V shed 7 bases and J shed 6 bases, with 12 bases lying between them. Per germline, CDR1 SQVTM and CDR2 ANQGSEA. The CDR3 totals 11 residues. The CDR3 region has the DNA TGCAGCGCCGCCGCAGGGTCTGAAGCTTTCTTT. Encoded protein: CSAAAGSEAFF.

V usage is TRBV18 and J usage is TRBJ2-5; tentative D call: TRBD2 (5 bases). V lost 5 bases and J lost 5, with 12 bases in between. This CDR3 region has 13 residues. Germline lookup yields CDR1 KGHSH and CDR2 LQKENI. The CDR3, as DNA: TGTGCCAGCTCAATGAAGGGCGGGGAGACCCAGTACTTC. Protein product: CASSMKGGETQYF.

The V gene is TRBV28, the J gene TRBJ2-1, with 9 bases that match TRBD2. Germline lookup yields CDR1 MDHEN and CDR2 SYDVKM. The ends lost 2 bases at V and 7 bases at J; junction bases unmatched: 3. CDR3 length: 14 amino acids. CDR3 nucleotide sequence: TGTGCCAGCAGTTTAAGCGGGGGGCAAAATGAGCAGTTCTTC. Translating gives CASSLSGGQNEQFF.

V gene TRBV9 combines with J gene TRBJ2-1; the D gene is possibly TRBD2 (8 bases). The V and J ends lost 0 bases and 0 bases respectively, with 22 bases between them. Germline loops: CDR1 SGDLS, CDR2 YYNGEE. CDR3 length equals 20 residues. CDR3 loop: CASSVDRGGGLRSSYNEQFF. CDR3 nucleotides: TGTGCCAGCAGCGTAGACAGGGGCGGGGGGCTCAGGAGCTCCTACAATGAGCAGTTCTTC.

This clone has a handful of counts. This chain connects TRBV5-4 to TRBJ1-1, with TRBD1 identical over 9 bases. The ends lost 4 bases at V and 2 bases at J; junction bases unmatched: 6. From germline, CDR1 is SGHNT and CDR2 YYREEE (reference sequence). This CDR3 comprises 15 residues. The CDR3 nucleotides are TGTGCCAGCAGCCCCCCGACAGGGGGTAACACTGAAGCTTTCTTT. It yields the protein CASSPPTGGNTEAFF.